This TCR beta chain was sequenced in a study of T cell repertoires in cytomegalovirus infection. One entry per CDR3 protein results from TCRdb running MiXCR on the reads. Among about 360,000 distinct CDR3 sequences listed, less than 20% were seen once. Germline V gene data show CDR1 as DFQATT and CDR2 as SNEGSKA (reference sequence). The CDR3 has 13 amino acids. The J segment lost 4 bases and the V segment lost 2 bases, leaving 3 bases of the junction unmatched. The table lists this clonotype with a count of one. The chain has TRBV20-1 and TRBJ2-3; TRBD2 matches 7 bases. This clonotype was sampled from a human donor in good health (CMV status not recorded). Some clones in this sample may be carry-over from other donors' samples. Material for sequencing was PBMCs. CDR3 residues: CSARRAGADTQYF. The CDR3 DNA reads TGCAGTGCTAGACGCGCGGGGGCAGATACGCAGTATTTT.